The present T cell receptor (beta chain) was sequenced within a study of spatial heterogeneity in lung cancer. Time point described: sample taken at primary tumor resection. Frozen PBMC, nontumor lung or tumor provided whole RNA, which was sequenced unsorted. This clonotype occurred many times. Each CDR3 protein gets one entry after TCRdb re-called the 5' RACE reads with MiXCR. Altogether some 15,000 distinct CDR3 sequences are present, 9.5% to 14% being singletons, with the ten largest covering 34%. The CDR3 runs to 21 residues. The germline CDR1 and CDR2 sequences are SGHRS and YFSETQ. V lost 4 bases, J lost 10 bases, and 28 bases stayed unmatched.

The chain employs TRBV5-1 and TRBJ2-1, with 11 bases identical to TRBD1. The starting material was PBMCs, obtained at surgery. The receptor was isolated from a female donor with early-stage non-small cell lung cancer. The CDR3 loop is CASSPLPPGTGGLGLDLEQFF. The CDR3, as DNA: TGCGCCAGCAGCCCACTCCCCCCCGGGACAGGGGGTCTGGGCTTGGACCTCGAGCAGTTCTTC.